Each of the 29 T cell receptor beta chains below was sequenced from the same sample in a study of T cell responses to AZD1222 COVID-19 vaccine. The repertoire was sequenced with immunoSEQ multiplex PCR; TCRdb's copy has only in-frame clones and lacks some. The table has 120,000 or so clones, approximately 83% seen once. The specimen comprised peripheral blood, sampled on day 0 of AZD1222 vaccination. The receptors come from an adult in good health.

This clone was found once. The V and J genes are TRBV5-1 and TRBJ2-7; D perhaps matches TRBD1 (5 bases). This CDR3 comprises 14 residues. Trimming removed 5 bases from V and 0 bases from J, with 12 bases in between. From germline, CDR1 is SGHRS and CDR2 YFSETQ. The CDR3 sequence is CASRSDISSYEQYF. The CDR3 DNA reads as TGCGCCAGCAGATCGGACATAAGCTCCTACGAGCAGTACTTC.

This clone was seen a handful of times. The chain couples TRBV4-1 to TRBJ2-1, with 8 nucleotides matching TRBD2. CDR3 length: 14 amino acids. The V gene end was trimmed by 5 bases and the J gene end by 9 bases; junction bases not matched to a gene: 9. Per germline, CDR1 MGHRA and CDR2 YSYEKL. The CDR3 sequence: CASSSEREYFEQFF. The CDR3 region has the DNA TGCGCCAGCAGCAGCGAGCGGGAGTATTTTGAGCAGTTCTTC.

CDR3 nucleotides: TGTGCCAGCAGTATGGGACGGCACCAAGAGACCCAGTACTTC. Amino acid sequence: CASSMGRHQETQYF. The chain links TRBV2 to TRBJ2-5; the D gene could be TRBD1 or TRBD2 (5 bases each). CDR3 length: 14 amino acids. Trimming shortened V by 5 bases and J by 0 bases, and 10 bases separated the two germline ends. Looked up from germline, CDR1 is SNHLY and CDR2 is FYNNEI. Drawing the rest from reference TRBV2 and TRBJ2-5, the complete variable domain is EPEVTQTPSHQVTQMGQEVILRCVPISNHLYFYWYRQILGQKVEFLVSFYNNEISEKSEIFDDQFSVERPDGSNFTLKIRSTKLEDSAMYFCASSMGRHQETQYFGPGTRLLVL.

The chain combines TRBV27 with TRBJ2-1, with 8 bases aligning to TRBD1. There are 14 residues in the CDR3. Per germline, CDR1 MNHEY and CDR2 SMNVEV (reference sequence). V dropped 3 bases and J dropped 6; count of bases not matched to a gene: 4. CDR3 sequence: CASSLYTGGNEQFF. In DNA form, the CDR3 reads TGTGCCAGCAGTTTGTACACAGGGGGCAATGAGCAGTTCTTC.

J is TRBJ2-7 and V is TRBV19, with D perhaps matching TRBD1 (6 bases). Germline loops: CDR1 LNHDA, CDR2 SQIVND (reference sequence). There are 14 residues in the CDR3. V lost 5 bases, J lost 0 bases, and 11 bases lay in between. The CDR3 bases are TGTGCCAGTAGTTTAACAGGGAGCTCCTACGAGCAGTACTTC. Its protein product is CASSLTGSSYEQYF.

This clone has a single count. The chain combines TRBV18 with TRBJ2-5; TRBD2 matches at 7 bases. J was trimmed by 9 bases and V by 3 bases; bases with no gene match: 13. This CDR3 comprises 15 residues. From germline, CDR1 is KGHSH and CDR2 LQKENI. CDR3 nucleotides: TGTGCCAGCTCACCTGCTAGCGGACCGTCCGGGGCCCAGTACTTC. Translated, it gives CASSPASGPSGAQYF.

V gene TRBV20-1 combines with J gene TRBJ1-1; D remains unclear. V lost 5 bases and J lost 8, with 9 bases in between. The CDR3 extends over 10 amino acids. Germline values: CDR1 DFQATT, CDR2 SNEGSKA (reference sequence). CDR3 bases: TGCAGTGCTGGTCAAGGCGAAGCTTTCTTT. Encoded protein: CSAGQGEAFF.

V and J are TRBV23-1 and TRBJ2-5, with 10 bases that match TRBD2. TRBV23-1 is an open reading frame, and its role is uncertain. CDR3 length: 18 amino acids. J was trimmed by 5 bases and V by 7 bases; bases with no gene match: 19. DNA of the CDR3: TGCGCCAGCATTCCAAAACCGGCTAGCGGGAGTTCTCTGGAGACCCAGTACTTC. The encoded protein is CASIPKPASGSSLETQYF.

Here the CDR3 reads CAWLTRNPGAGCNQPQHF. DNA of the CDR3: TGTGCCTGGTTGACGCGCAACCCGGGGGCAGGTTGCAATCAGCCCCAGCATTTT. V is TRBV30 and J is TRBJ1-5; TRBD1 is a possible D gene (6 bases). V was shortened by 5 bases and J by 2 bases, with 25 bases between the two germline ends. The CDR3 runs 18 residues. Looked up from germline, CDR1 is GTSNPN and CDR2 is SVGIG (reference sequence).

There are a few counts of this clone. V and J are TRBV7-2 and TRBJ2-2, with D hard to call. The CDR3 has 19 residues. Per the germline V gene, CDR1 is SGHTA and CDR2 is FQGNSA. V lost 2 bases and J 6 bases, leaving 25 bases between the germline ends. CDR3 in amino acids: CASSLIGPVAFGGAGELFF. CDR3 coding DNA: TGTGCCAGCAGCTTAATTGGGCCTGTAGCTTTTGGTGGGGCCGGGGAGCTGTTTTTT. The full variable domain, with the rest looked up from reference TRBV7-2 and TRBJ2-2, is GAGVSQSPSNKVTEKGKDVELRCDPISGHTALYWYRQSLGQGLEFLIYFQGNSAPDKSGLPSDRFSAERTGGSVSTLTIQRTQQEDSAVYLCASSLIGPVAFGGAGELFFGEGSRLTVL.

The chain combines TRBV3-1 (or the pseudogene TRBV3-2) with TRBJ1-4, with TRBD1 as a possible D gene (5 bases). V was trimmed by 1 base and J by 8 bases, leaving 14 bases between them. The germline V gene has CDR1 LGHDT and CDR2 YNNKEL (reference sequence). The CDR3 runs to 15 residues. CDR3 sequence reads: CASSQGRGPGEKLFF. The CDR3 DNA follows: TGTGCCAGCAGCCAAGGACGGGGCCCTGGGGAAAAACTGTTTTTT.

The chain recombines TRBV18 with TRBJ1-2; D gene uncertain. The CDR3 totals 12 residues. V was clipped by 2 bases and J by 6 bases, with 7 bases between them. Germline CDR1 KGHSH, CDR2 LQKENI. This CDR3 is CASSPSGDGYTF. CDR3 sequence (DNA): TGTGCCAGCTCACCATCCGGGGATGGCTACACCTTC. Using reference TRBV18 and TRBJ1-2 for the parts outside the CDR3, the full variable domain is NAGVMQNPRHLVRRRGQEARLRCSPMKGHSHVYWYRQLPEEGLKFMVYLQKENIIDESGMPKERFSAEFPKEGPSILRIQQVVRGDSAAYFCASSPSGDGYTFGSGTRLTVV.

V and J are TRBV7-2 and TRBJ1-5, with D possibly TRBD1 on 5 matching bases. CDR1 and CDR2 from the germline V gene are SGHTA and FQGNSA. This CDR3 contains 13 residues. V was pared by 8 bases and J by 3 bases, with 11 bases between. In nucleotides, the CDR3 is TGTGCCAGCTCGGGGCTCATCAATCAGCCCCAGCATTTT. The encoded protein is CASSGLINQPQHF.

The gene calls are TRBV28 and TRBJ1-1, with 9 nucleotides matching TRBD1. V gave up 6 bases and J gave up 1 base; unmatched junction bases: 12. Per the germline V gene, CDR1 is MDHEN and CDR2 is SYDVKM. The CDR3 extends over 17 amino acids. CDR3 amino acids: CASSRGGTGRKNTEAFF. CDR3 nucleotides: TGTGCCAGCAGCCGAGGTGGGACAGGGCGTAAGAACACTGAAGCTTTCTTT.

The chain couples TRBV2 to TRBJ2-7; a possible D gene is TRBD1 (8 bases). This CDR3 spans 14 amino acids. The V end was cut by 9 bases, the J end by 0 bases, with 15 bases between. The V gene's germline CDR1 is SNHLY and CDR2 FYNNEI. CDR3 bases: TGTGCCAGGAGACAGGGGACTACCTCCTACGAGCAGTACTTC. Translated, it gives CARRQGTTSYEQYF.

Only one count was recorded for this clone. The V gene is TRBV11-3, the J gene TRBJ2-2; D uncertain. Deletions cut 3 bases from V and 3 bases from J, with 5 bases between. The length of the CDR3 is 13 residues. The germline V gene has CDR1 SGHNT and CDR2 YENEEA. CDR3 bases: TGTGCCAGCAGCTTCGGGTACACCGGGGAGCTGTTTTTT. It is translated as CASSFGYTGELFF. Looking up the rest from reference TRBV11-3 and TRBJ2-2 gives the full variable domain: EAGVVQSPRYKIIEKKQPVAFWCNPISGHNTLYWYLQNLGQGPELLIRYENEEAVDDSQLPKDRFSAERLKGVDSTLKIQPAELGDSAVYLCASSFGYTGELFFGEGSRLTVL.

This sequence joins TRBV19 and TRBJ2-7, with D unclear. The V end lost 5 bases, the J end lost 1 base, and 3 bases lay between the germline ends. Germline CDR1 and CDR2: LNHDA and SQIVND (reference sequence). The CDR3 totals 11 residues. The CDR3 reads CASSQSYEQYF. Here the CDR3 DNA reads TGTGCCAGTAGTCAGTCCTACGAGCAGTACTTC.

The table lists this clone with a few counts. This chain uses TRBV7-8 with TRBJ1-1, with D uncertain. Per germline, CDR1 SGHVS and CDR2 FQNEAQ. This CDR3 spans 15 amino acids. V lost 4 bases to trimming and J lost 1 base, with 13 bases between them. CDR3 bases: TGTGCCAGCAGCTATCGAGAAGGGAAGAACACTGAAGCTTTCTTT. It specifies CASSYREGKNTEAFF. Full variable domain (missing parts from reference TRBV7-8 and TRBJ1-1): GAGVSQSPRYKVAKRGQDVALRCDPISGHVSLFWYQQALGQGPEFLTYFQNEAQLDKSGLPSDRFFAERPEGSVSTLKIQRTQQEDSAVYLCASSYREGKNTEAFFGQGTRLTVV.

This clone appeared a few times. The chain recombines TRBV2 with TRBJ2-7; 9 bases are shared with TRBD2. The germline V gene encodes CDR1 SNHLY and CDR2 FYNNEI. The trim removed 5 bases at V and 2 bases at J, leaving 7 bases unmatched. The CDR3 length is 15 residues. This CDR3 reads CASSWNSGGTYEQYF. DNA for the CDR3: TGTGCCAGCAGTTGGAATAGCGGGGGTACCTACGAGCAGTACTTC. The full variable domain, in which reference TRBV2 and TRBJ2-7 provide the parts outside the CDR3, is EPEVTQTPSHQVTQMGQEVILRCVPISNHLYFYWYRQILGQKVEFLVSFYNNEISEKSEIFDDQFSVERPDGSNFTLKIRSTKLEDSAMYFCASSWNSGGTYEQYFGPGTRLTVT.

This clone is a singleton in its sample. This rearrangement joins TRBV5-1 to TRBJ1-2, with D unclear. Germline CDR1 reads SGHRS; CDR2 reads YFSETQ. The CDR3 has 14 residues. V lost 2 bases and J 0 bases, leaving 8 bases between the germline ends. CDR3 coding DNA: TGCGCCAGCAGCTTTAGCGGGGCTAACTATGGCTACACCTTC. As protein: CASSFSGANYGYTF.

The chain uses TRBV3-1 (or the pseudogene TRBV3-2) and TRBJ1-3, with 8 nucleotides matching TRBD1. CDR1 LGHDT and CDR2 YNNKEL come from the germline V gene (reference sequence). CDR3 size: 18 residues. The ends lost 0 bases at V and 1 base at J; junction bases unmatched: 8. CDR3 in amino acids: CASSQDLYRGMSGNTIYF. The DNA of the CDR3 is TGTGCCAGCAGCCAAGACTTGTACAGGGGGATGTCTGGAAACACCATATATTTT.

The CDR3 coding sequence is TGTGCCAGCAGCCAAGATCTGGGTACCTTGAACACTGAAGCTTTCTTT. Its translation is CASSQDLGTLNTEAFF. This chain joins TRBV14 and TRBJ1-1; D is uncertain. The length of the CDR3 is 16 residues. The V gene lost 0 bases and the J gene lost 0 bases, with 11 bases spanning the gap. Germline CDR1 and CDR2: SGHDN and FVKESK.

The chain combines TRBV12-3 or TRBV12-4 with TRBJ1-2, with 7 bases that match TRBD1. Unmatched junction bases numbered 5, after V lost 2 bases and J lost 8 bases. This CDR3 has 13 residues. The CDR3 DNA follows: TGTGCCAGCAGTTTACAGGGGGAGGGGGGCTACACCTTC. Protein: CASSLQGEGGYTF.

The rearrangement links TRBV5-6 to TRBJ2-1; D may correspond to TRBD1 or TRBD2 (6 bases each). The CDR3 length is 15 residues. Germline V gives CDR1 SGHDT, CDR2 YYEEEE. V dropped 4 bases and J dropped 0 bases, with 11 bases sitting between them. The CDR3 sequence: CASSPGGRSYNEQFF. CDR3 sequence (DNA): TGTGCCAGCAGCCCTGGGGGGCGCTCCTACAATGAGCAGTTCTTC.

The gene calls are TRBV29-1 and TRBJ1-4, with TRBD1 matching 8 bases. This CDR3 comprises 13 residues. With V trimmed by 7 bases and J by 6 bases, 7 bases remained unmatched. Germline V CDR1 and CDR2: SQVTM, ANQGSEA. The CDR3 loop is CSANHRGYEKLFF. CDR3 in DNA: TGCAGCGCTAACCACAGGGGGTATGAAAAACTGTTTTTT.

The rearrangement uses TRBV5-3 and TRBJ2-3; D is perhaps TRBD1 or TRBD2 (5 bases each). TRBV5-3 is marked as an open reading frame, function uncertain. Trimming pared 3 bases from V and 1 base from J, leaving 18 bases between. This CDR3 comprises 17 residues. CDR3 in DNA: TGTGCCAGAAGCTGTGCCCCCGGGACCAACGGCACAGATACGCAGTATTTT. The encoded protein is CARSCAPGTNGTDTQYF.

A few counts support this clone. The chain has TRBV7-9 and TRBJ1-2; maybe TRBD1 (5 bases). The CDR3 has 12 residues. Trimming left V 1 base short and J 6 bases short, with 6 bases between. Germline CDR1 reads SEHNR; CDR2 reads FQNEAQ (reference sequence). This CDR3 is CASSLVRDGYTF. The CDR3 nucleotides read TGTGCCAGCAGCTTAGTCAGGGATGGCTACACCTTC.

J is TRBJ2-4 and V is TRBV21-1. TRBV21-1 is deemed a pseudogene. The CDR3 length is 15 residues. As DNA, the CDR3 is TGTGCCAGCAGCTCGAAGGACGCAAACGGGGCCATTCAGTACTTC. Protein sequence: CASSSKDANGAIQYF.

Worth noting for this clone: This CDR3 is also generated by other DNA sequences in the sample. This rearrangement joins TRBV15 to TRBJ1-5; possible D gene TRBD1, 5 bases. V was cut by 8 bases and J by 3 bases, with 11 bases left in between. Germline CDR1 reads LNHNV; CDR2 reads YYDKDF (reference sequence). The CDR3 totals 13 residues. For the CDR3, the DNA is TGTGCCACCTCAGGGACCCTCAATCAGCCCCAGCATTTT. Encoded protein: CATSGTLNQPQHF.